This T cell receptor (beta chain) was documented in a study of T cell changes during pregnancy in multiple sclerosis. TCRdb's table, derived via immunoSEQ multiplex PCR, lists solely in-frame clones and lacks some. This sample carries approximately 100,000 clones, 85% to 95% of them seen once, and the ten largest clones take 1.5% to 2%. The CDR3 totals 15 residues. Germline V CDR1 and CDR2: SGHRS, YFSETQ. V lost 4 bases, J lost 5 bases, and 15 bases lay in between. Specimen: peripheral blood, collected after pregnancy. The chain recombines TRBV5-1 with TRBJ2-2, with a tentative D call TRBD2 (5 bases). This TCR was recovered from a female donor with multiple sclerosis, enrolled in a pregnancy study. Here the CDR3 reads CASSPSGDGTGELFF. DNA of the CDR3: TGCGCCAGCAGCCCCAGCGGAGACGGAACCGGGGAGCTGTTTTTT.